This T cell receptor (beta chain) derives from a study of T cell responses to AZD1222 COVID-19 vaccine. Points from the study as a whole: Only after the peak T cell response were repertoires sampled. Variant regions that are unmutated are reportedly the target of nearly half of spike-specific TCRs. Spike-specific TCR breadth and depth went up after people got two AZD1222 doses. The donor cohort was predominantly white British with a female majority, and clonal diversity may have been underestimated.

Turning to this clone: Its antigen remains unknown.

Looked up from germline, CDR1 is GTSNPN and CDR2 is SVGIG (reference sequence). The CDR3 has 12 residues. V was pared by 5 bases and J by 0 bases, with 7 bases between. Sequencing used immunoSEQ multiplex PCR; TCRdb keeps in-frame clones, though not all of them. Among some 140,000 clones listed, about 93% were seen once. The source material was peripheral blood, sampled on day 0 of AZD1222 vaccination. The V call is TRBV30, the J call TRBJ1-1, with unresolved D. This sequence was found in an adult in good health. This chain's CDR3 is CAWVGMNTEAFF. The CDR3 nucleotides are TGTGCCTGGGTTGGTATGAACACTGAAGCTTTCTTT. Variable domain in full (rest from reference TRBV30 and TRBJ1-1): SQTIHQWPATLVQPVGSPLSLECTVEGTSNPNLYWYRQAAGRGLQLLFYSVGIGQISSEVPQNLSASRPQDRQFILSSKKLLLSDSGFYLCAWVGMNTEAFFGQGTRLTVV.